The entry that follows covers one T cell receptor beta chain sequence. The CDR3 length is 15 residues. Germline CDR1 SGDLS, CDR2 YYNGEE. Deep level was the assay's run setting. The repertoire was sequenced with immunoSEQ multiplex PCR; TCRdb's copy has only in-frame clones and lacks some. The table records approximately 500,000 clones, around 74% of them present only once. This entry comes from a study of shared clonotypes between healthy human individuals. Study in general: Donor ages ranged 18 to 49 years: a couple of women, a few men.

The sample taken for sequencing was PBMCs. The J gene is TRBJ2-5, the V gene TRBV9; TRBD1 matches 12 bases. The J call is uncertain, as TRBJ2-7 better fits the DNA end. The clonotype originates from a woman in her 40s in good health. Some clones in this sample may be carry-over from other donors' samples. CDR3 loop: CASSPGTGGRYEQYF. The DNA for the CDR3 is TGTGCCAGCAGCCCTGGGACAGGGGGCCGCTACGAGCAGTACTTC.